This TCR beta chain came from a study of cytotoxic CD8 clonotypes in ibrutinib-treated CLL (dated by TCRdb to the early 2020s). Notes on the research overall: The cohort included about 15 treatment-naive and approximately eleven relapsed/refractory patients; 17 to 18 were IGHV unmutated. Responses were partial in about 25 patients and complete in 2; after median approximately 67 months follow-up, roughly 15 stayed in remission and around 12 progressed. The response samples were drawn at a median of 12 months into treatment, with a range of about 6 to 36 months. On average, each sample yielded hundreds of thousands of productive templates and tens of thousands of productive rearrangements. Of the 90 or so participants in the trial, about 26 had longitudinal samples available. Cryopreserved peripheral blood mononuclear cells were obtained prior to treatment, at the time of response, and at either disease progression or sustained remission. Patients were still on ibrutinib when every remission and progressive disease sample was collected. The investigation overall reported the following: An increase in clonality was observed at ibrutinib response, with clonality remaining stable during sustained remission and falling back toward baseline at progression. Baseline clonality was found to be higher than that of age-matched healthy donors and was strongly correlated with circulating CD8+ T-cell counts. Lymph node repertoires were not examined, and the timing of sampling was not matched between patients in sustained remission and those whose disease progressed. Public clonotypes were rare and either contracted or stayed stable during treatment, and the rise in clonality at ibrutinib response reflected the expansion of private clonotypes.

This clone was detected a few times. What antigen it recognizes has not been identified. Base quality data are lacking; no much larger clone is found one base away. For TCR beta library preparation, 1.5 to 2 micrograms of genomic DNA was extracted from cryopreserved PBMCs. Longitudinal blood samples from CLL patients on ibrutinib monotherapy were analyzed using high-throughput TCR beta sequencing. Patients were enrolled in a phase 2 open-label single-center ibrutinib monotherapy trial. On a MiSeq, deep resolution sequencing aimed for a depth between 1 in 1 million and 1 in 200,000 T cells, with each clonotype covered 10x on average. The immunoSEQ hsTCRB Kit was used to generate TCR beta libraries. As for the authors' bioinformatics: Data were analyzed with ImmunoSEQ Data Assistant and ImmunoSEQ Analyzer, with V, D and J genes assigned per IMGT definitions. Clonality, which ranges from 0 to 1, was calculated as one minus the normalized Shannon entropy of productive rearrangement frequencies. Public clonotype analysis was restricted to overrepresented clonotypes comprising at least 0.05% of each patient's repertoire. Repertoires from approximately 12 age-matched healthy donors in immuneACCESS were used as clonality controls. TCRdb mirrors the immuneACCESS table, restricted to in-frame sequences. Some clones are absent from its copies; in checked studies, under half trace to an unresolved V gene, and the reason for the others is unknown. The V and J calls and the clone size are those of that table, but D and trimming were determined from the DNA. The sample profile shows approximately 350,000 clones; 67% of them were found once. The ten largest clones represent 5% to 6.5% of the sample.

The germline V gene gives CDR1 as SGDLS and CDR2 as YYNGEE. Relative to germline, V is 2 bases shorter and J is 0 bases shorter, with 9 bases between their ends. The CDR3 starts with the cysteine, ends with the phenylalanine, and has 14 residues. Here the CDR3 DNA is all that survives: 42 bases in frame from base 1. The receptor comes from a human donor with chronic lymphocytic leukemia. Here the chain combines TRBV9 and TRBJ2-7; possibly the D gene is TRBD1, per 6 matching bases. This specimen was PBMCs, taken after 36 months of ibrutinib treatment. This receptor has the CDR3 CASSVGQHSYEQYF. The sequenced DNA is TGTGCCAGCAGCGTTGGACAGCACTCCTACGAGCAGTACTTC.